This T cell receptor (beta chain) originates from a study of blood T cell repertoires in COVID-19. Study background: Specimens from acute and convalescent COVID-19 originated in the United States, Italy and Spain. PBMCs, B-cell-depleted T cells, or T cells provided the cDNA or gDNA that made up the material.

Authors' methods: Estimation of nucleated cell counts was performed using reference gene primer amplification. TCRdb's table, derived via immunoSEQ multiplex PCR, lists solely in-frame clones and lacks some. Clone size and the V and J calls come from that table; the DNA yielded D and trimming. The sample has roughly 220,000 clones; about 80% are singletons. Germline CDR1 and CDR2: SNHLY and FYNNEI. Deletions cut 7 bases from V and 3 bases from J, with 16 bases between. The CDR3 spans 14 residues. This clonotype was sampled from a woman between 55 and 75 years old with acute or convalescent COVID-19. The rearrangement joins TRBV2 to TRBJ2-7; D is possibly TRBD1 (7 bases). The sample consisted of peripheral blood. CDR3 in DNA: TGTGCCAGCAAAGAGCAGGGGGGTAGCTACGAGCAGTACTTC. As protein: CASKEQGGSYEQYF.